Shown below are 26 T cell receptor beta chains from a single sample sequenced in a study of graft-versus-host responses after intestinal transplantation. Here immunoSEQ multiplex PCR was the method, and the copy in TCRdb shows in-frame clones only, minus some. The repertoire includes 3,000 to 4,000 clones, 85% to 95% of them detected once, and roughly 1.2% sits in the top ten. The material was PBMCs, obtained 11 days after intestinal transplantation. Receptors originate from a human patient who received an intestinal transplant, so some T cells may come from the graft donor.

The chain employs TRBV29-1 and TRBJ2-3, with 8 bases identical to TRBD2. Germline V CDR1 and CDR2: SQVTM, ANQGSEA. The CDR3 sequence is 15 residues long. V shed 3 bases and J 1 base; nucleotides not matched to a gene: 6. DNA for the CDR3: TGCAGCGTTGAGCCAGCGGGAGATGGCACAGATACGCAGTATTTT. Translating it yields CSVEPAGDGTDTQYF.

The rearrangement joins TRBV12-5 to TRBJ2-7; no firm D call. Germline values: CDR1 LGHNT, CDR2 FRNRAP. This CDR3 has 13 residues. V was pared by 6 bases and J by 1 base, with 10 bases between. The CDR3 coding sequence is TGTGCTAGTGGCTTTGACCTTTCCTACGAGCAGTACTTC. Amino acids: CASGFDLSYEQYF.

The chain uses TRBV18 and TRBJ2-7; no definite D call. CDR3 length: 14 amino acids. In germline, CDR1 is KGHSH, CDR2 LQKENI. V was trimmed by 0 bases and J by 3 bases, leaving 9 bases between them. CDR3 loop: CASSPPSGFYEQYF. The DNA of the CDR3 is TGTGCCAGCTCACCACCATCCGGGTTCTACGAGCAGTACTTC.

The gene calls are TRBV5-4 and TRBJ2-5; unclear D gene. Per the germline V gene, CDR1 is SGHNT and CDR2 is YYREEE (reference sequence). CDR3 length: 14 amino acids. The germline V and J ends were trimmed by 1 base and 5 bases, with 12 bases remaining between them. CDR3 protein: CASSLHEAWETQYF. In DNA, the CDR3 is TGTGCCAGCAGCTTGCACGAGGCTTGGGAGACCCAGTACTTC.

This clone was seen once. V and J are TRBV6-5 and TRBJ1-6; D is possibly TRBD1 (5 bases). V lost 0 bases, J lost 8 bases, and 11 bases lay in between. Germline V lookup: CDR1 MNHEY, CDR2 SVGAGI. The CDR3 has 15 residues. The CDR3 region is CASSYSGTSDSPLHF. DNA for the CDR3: TGTGCCAGCAGTTACTCCGGGACCTCGGATTCACCCCTCCACTTT.

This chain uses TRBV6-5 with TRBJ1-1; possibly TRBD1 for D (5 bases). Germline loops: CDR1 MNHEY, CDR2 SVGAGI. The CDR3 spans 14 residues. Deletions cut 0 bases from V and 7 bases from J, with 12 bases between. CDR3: CASSYSRGRDEAFF. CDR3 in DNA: TGTGCCAGCAGTTACTCGAGGGGCAGAGATGAAGCTTTCTTT.

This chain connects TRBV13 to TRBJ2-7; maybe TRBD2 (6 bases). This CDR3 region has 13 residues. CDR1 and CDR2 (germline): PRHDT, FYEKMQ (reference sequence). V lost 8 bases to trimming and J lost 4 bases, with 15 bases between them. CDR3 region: CASGRRDRYEQYF. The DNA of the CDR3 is TGTGCCAGCGGTAGGCGGGATCGGTACGAGCAGTACTTC.

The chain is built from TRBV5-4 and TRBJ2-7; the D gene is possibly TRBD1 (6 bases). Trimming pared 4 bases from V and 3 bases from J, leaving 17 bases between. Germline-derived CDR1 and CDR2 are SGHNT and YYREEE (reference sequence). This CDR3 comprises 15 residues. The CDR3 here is CASSPSGTSLYEQYF. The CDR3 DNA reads TGTGCCAGCAGCCCATCCGGGACAAGTCTCTACGAGCAGTACTTC.

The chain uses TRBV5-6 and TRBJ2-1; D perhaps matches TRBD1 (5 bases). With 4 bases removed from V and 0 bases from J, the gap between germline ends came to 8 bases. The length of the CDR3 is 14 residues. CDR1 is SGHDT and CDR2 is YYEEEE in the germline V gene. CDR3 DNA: TGTGCCAGCAGCCCAGGGTTCTCCTACAATGAGCAGTTCTTC. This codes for CASSPGFSYNEQFF.

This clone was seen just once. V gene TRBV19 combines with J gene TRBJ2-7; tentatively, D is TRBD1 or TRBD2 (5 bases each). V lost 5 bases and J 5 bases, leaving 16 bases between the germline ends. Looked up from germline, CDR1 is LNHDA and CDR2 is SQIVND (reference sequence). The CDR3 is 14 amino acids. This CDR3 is CASSRYQGVDEQYF. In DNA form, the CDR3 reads TGTGCCAGTAGTCGTTATCAGGGAGTCGACGAGCAGTACTTC.

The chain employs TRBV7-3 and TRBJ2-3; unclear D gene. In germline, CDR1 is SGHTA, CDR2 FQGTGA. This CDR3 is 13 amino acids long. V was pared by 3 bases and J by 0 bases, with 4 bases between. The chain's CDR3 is CASSFGSTDTQYF. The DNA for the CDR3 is TGTGCCAGCAGCTTTGGTAGCACAGATACGCAGTATTTT.

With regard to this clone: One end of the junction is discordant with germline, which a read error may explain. CDR3 residues: CTSSLLAGAYNEQFF. Here the CDR3 DNA reads TGTACCAGCAGCCTACTAGCGGGAGCCTACAATGAGCAGTTCTTC. The chain carries TRBV7-3 and TRBJ2-1, with TRBD2 matching 11 bases. Germline lookup yields CDR1 SGHTA and CDR2 FQGTGA. This CDR3 comprises 15 residues.

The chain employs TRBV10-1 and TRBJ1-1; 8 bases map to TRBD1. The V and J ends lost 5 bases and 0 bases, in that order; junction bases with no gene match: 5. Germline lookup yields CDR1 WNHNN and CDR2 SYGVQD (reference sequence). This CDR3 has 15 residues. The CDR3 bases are TGCGCCAGCAGTCCTGGGACAGGCATGAACACTGAAGCTTTCTTT. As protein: CASSPGTGMNTEAFF.

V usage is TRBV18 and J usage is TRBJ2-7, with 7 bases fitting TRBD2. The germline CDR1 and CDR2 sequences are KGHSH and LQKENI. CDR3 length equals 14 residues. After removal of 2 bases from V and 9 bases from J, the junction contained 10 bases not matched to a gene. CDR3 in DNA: TGTGCCAGCTCACCAGGACTAGATTTTCGGGGGCAGTACTTC. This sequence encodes CASSPGLDFRGQYF.

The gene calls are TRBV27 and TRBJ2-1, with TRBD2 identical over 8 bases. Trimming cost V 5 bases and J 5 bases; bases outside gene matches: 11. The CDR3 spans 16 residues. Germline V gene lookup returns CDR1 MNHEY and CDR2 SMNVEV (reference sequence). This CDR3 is CASSVPGLDLNNEQFF. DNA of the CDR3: TGTGCCAGCAGTGTACCGGGACTAGACCTGAACAATGAGCAGTTCTTC.

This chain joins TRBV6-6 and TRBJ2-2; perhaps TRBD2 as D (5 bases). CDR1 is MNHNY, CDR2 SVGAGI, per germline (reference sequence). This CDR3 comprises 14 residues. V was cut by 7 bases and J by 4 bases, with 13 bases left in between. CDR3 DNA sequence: TGTGCCAGCAACATAAGGGAGTCCACCGGGGAGCTGTTTTTT. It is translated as CASNIRESTGELFF.

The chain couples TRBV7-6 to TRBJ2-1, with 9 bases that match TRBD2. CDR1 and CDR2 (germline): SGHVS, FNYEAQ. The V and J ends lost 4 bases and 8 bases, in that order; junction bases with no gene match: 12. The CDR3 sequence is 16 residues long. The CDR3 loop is CASSSFGASGIDEQFF. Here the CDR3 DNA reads TGTGCCAGCAGCTCGTTTGGGGCTAGCGGGATTGATGAGCAGTTCTTC.

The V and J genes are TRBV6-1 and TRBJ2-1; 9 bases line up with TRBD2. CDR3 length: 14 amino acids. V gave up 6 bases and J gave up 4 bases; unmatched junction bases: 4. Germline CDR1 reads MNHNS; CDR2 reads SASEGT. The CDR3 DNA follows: TGTGCCAGCAGCCCTACTAGCGGGTACAATGAGCAGTTCTTC. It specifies CASSPTSGYNEQFF.

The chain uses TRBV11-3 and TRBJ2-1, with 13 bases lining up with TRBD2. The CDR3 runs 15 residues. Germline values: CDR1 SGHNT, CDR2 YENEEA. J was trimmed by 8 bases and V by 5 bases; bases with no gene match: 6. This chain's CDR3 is CASSSGTSGNDEQFF. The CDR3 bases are TGTGCCAGCAGCAGCGGGACTAGCGGGAACGATGAGCAGTTCTTC.

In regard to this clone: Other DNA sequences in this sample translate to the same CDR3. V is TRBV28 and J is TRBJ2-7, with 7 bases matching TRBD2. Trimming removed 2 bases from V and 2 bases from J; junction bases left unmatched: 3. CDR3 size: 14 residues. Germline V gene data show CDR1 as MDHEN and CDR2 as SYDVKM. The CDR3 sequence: CASSLTGGTYEQYF. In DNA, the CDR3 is TGTGCCAGCAGTTTAACGGGGGGTACCTACGAGCAGTACTTC.

The CDR3 loop is CASSQVGGVDPGGIQYF. The CDR3 DNA sequence: TGCGCCAGCAGCCAAGTCGGCGGTGTGGACCCGGGGGGCATTCAGTACTTC. The chain links TRBV4-1 to TRBJ2-4, with 7 bases aligning to TRBD2. CDR1 is MGHRA and CDR2 is YSYEKL in the germline V gene. The V gene end was trimmed by 1 base and the J gene end by 9 bases; junction bases not matched to a gene: 15. CDR3 size: 17 residues.

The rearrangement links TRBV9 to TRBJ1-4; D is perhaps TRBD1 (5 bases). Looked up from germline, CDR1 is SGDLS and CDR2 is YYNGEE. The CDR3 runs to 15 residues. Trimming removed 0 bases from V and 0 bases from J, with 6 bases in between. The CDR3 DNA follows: TGTGCCAGCAGCGTAGGGGGGTCAACTAATGAAAAACTGTTTTTT. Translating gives CASSVGGSTNEKLFF.

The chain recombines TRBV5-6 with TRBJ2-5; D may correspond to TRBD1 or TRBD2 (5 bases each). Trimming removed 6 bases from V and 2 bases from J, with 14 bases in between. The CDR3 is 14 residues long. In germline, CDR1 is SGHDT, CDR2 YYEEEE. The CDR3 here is CASTSTGLQETQYF. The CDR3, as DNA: TGTGCCAGCACCTCGACGGGGCTACAAGAGACCCAGTACTTC.

CDR3 region: CASSQAHVDTANEKLFF. The CDR3 DNA reads TGTGCCAGCAGCCAAGCCCACGTGGACACCGCTAATGAAAAACTGTTTTTT. The rearrangement uses TRBV4-2 and TRBJ1-4; the D gene is possibly TRBD1 (5 bases). The CDR3 consists of 17 residues. Germline V gene lookup returns CDR1 LGHNA and CDR2 YNFKEQ. Trimming took 1 base from V and 3 from J, leaving 15 bases between them.

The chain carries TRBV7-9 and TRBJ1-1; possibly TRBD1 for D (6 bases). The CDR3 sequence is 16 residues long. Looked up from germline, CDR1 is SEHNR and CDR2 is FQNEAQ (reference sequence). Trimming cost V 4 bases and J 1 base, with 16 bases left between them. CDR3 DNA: TGTGCCAGCAGCTCAATTGACTTGACAGGGAACACTGAAGCTTTCTTT. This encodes CASSSIDLTGNTEAFF.

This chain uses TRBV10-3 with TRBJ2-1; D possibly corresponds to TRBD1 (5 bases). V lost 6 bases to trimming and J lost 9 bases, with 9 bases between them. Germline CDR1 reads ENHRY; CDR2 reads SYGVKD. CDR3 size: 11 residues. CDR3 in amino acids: CAISWGGEQFF. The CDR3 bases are TGTGCCATCAGCTGGGGCGGTGAGCAGTTCTTC.